The next 16 T cell receptor beta chains were all read from a single sample in a study of blood T cell repertoires in COVID-19. Libraries were prepared by immunoSEQ multiplex PCR; TCRdb keeps only in-frame clonotypes and omits some of them. The sample holds about 180,000 clones, 88% seen once. The source material was PBMCs or T cells enriched from blood (not recorded which). The receptors originated from a woman between 18 and 30 years old who had recovered from COVID-19.

The rearrangement uses TRBV4-2 and TRBJ1-1, with 7 bases matching TRBD1. The germline V gene has CDR1 LGHNA and CDR2 YNFKEQ. The junction had 19 bases not matched to a gene; V was cut back by 1 base and J by 2 bases. The length of the CDR3 is 20 residues. CDR3 in amino acids: CASSQVQRIRGLGFNTEAFF. CDR3 bases: TGTGCCAGCAGCCAAGTTCAACGTATTAGGGGGCTCGGGTTTAACACTGAAGCTTTCTTT.

The chain recombines TRBV7-9 with TRBJ2-7, with 7 bases that match TRBD1. Germline V gene lookup returns CDR1 SEHNR and CDR2 FQNEAQ (reference sequence). Unmatched junction bases numbered 7, after V lost 1 base and J lost 7 bases. The CDR3 consists of 14 residues. The CDR3 is CASSLGQGDVEQYF. CDR3 bases: TGTGCCAGCAGCTTAGGACAGGGAGACGTGGAGCAGTACTTC.

The genes are TRBV18 and TRBJ1-1; 7 nucleotides align to TRBD1. Germline V gene lookup returns CDR1 KGHSH and CDR2 LQKENI. The length of the CDR3 is 14 residues. V was pared by 1 base and J by 7 bases, with 6 bases of the junction left unmatched. The CDR3 DNA follows: TGTGCCAGCTCACCACAGGGAACAGGGGTTGAAGCTTTCTTT. It is translated as CASSPQGTGVEAFF.

The rearrangement links TRBV20-1 to TRBJ1-1; D remains ambiguous. Per germline, CDR1 DFQATT and CDR2 SNEGSKA (reference sequence). The CDR3 is made up of 10 amino acids. This chain's CDR3 is CIASGTEAFF. DNA of the CDR3: TGCATCGCCAGTGGCACTGAAGCTTTCTTT.

V gene TRBV7-8 combines with J gene TRBJ2-7; 11 bases fit TRBD2. Trimming at V came to 4 bases and at J to 9 bases, leaving 2 bases not matched to a gene. Germline V gene sequence: CDR1 SGHVS, CDR2 FQNEAQ. The length of the CDR3 is 12 residues. The CDR3 loop reads CASSSGLAAQYF. DNA for the CDR3: TGTGCCAGCAGCTCGGGACTAGCGGCGCAGTACTTC.

V and J are TRBV4-1 and TRBJ1-1, with 7 bases fitting TRBD1. V lost 4 bases to trimming and J lost 8 bases; unmatched junction nucleotides: 10. This CDR3 spans 14 amino acids. CDR1 is MGHRA and CDR2 is YSYEKL in the germline V gene. The CDR3 region is CASSPILRDREAFF. Here the CDR3 DNA reads TGCGCCAGCAGCCCGATCCTCCGGGACAGAGAAGCTTTCTTT.

Only a few counts were recorded for this clone. The chain has TRBV7-9 and TRBJ2-5, with D perhaps matching TRBD1 (6 bases). V was shortened by 4 bases and J by 1 base, with 13 bases between the two germline ends. The germline V gene encodes CDR1 SEHNR and CDR2 FQNEAQ (reference sequence). The CDR3 consists of 15 residues. The CDR3, as DNA: TGTGCCAGCAGCTCTCGATTGGACAGCCAAGAGACCCAGTACTTC. It is translated as CASSSRLDSQETQYF.

To note about this clone: The sample carries other DNA sequences with the same CDR3. The chain employs TRBV5-1 and TRBJ2-5; no reliable D call. CDR1 and CDR2 (germline): SGHRS, YFSETQ. V lost 2 bases and J 5 bases, leaving 4 bases between the germline ends. CDR3 size: 11 residues. CDR3: CASSFQETQYF. The CDR3 coding sequence is TGCGCCAGCAGCTTTCAGGAGACCCAGTACTTC.

CDR3 protein: CASNQRTDEQYF. The CDR3 nucleotides are TGTGCCAGCAACCAACGGACAGACGAGCAGTACTTC. This sequence joins TRBV2 and TRBJ2-7; D is possibly TRBD1 (6 bases). CDR3 length: 12 amino acids. From germline, CDR1 is SNHLY and CDR2 FYNNEI. Trimming took off 7 bases at V and 5 bases at J, with 12 bases between the two ends.

J is TRBJ2-3 and V is TRBV24-1, with 8 bases identical to TRBD2. Per germline, CDR1 KGHDR and CDR2 SFDVKD. V trimming: 1 base; J trimming: 0 bases; junction bases outside the gene matches: 5. CDR3 length: 17 residues. CDR3 loop: CATSDFKREGSTDTQYF. In DNA form, the CDR3 reads TGTGCCACCAGTGATTTTAAACGGGAGGGTAGCACAGATACGCAGTATTTT.

The chain links TRBV5-1 to TRBJ2-7; 9 bases fit TRBD2. V shed 0 bases and J 5 bases; nucleotides not matched to a gene: 6. CDR1 and CDR2 from the germline V gene are SGHRS and YFSETQ. CDR3 length equals 15 residues. This CDR3 reads CASSLGRGGSHEQYF. The CDR3 coding sequence is TGCGCCAGCAGCTTGGGGCGGGGGGGTTCCCACGAGCAGTACTTC.

V is TRBV3-1 (or the pseudogene TRBV3-2) and J is TRBJ2-5, with TRBD2 matching over 10 bases. Germline V gene lookup returns CDR1 LGHDT and CDR2 YNNKEL (reference sequence). The CDR3 loop spans 15 amino acids. The V and J ends lost 4 bases and 2 bases, in that order; junction bases with no gene match: 4. CDR3 DNA sequence: TGTGCCAGCAGCCCACTAGCGGGGATACAAGAGACCCAGTACTTC. It is translated as CASSPLAGIQETQYF.

The rearrangement links TRBV5-1 to TRBJ1-1; no reliable D call. From germline, CDR1 is SGHRS and CDR2 YFSETQ. The CDR3 totals 14 residues. Trimming pared 5 bases from V and 1 base from J, leaving 12 bases between. For the CDR3, the DNA is TGCGCCAGCAGGGGCAGAGGGCCGAACACTGAAGCTTTCTTT. It encodes CASRGRGPNTEAFF.

The chain links TRBV19 to TRBJ2-5, with 10 bases aligning to TRBD1. Germline trimming cut 3 bases from V and 3 bases from J; bases unmatched to any gene: 7. The CDR3 runs to 16 residues. Germline assignment: CDR1 LNHDA and CDR2 SQIVND (reference sequence). DNA of the CDR3: TGTGCCAGTAGTATCCTACCCGGGACAGGGGAAGAGACCCAGTACTTC. It is translated as CASSILPGTGEETQYF. Full variable domain (missing parts from reference TRBV19 and TRBJ2-5): DGGITQSPKYLFRKEGQNVTLSCEQNLNHDAMYWYRQDPGQGLRLIYYSQIVNDFQKGDIAEGYSVSREKKESFPLTVTSAQKNPTAFYLCASSILPGTGEETQYFGPGTRLLVL.

This CDR3 reads CATSRGRNEQFF. The CDR3 DNA sequence: TGTGCCACCTCACGTGGGAGGAATGAGCAGTTCTTC. This chain links TRBV15 with TRBJ2-1; tentatively, D is TRBD2 (6 bases). The CDR3 totals 12 residues. The germline CDR1 and CDR2 sequences are LNHNV and YYDKDF (reference sequence). Trimming left V 8 bases short and J 7 bases short, with 12 bases between.

This clone was found once. This sequence joins TRBV9 and TRBJ2-3; D gene uncertain. Germline values: CDR1 SGDLS, CDR2 YYNGEE. Trimming shortened V by 3 bases and J by 2 bases, and 7 bases separated the two germline ends. CDR3 length: 13 residues. The CDR3 DNA reads as TGTGCCAGCAGCGACCACATCACAGATACGCAGTATTTT. As protein: CASSDHITDTQYF.